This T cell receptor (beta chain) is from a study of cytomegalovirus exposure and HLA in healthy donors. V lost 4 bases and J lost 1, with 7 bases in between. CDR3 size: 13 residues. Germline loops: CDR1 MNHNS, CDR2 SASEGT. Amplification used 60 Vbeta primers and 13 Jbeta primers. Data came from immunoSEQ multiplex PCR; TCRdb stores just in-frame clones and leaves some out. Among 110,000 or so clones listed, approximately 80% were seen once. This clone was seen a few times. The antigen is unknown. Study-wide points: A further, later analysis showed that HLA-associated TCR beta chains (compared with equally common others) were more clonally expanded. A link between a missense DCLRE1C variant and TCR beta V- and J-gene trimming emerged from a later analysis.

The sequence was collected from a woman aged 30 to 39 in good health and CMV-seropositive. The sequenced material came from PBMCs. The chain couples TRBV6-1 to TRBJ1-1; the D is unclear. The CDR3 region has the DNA TGTGCCAGCAGTGCGGAGAGGAACACTGAAGCTTTCTTT. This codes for CASSAERNTEAFF.